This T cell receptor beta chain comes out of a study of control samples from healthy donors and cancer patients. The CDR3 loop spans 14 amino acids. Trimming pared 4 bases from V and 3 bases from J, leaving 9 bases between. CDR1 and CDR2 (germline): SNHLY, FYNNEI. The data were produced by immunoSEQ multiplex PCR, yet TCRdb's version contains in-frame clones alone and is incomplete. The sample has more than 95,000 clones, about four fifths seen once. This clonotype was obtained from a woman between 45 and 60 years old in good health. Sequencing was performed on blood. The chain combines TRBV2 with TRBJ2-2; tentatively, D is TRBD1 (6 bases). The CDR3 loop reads CASSAQGHTGELFF. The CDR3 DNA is TGTGCCAGCAGTGCACAGGGTCACACCGGGGAGCTGTTTTTT.